This T cell receptor beta chain was retrieved from a study of vaccination effects on CD4 cells after COVID-19. The ends lost 4 bases at V and 2 bases at J; junction bases unmatched: 6. CDR1 is SGHNT, CDR2 YYREEE, per germline (reference sequence). The CDR3 covers 16 residues. Study-level findings and limits: Clones of infection and vaccine origin contracted markedly late after vaccination.

Turning to this clone: Its matching antigen is unknown.

The assay was immunoSEQ multiplex PCR, and TCRdb's table has in-frame clones only and misses some. The repertoire consists of about 45,000 clones, with about 70% occurring once and the leading ten covering roughly 8.6%. Having been cultured for approximately ten days, the cells underwent CD4+ T cell isolation. The V gene is TRBV5-4, the J gene TRBJ2-1; 10 bases match TRBD2. The sequences come from CD4+ T cells from PBMCs cultured without peptide, collected before COVID-19 vaccination. This TCR derives from a human donor who had a prior SARS-CoV-2 infection. CDR3 nucleotides: TGTGCCAGCAGCCGTTGGCTAGCGGGGGCCTACAATGAGCAGTTCTTC. It specifies CASSRWLAGAYNEQFF.